This paragraph reports one T cell receptor beta chain. The data derive from a study of control samples from healthy donors and cancer patients. Here immunoSEQ multiplex PCR was the method, and the copy in TCRdb shows in-frame clones only, minus some. The data contain about 220,000 clones, roughly 94% of them singletons. Sample: blood. The source is a middle-aged man in good health.

CDR3 nucleotide sequence: TGTGCCACAACGGAGGGCGGCGGCTATGGCTACACCTTC. This translates into CATTEGGGYGYTF. V and J are TRBV5-4 and TRBJ1-2, with D unresolved. Germline V gene lookup returns CDR1 SGHNT and CDR2 YYREEE (reference sequence). The CDR3 is 13 amino acids. V gave up 9 bases and J gave up 4 bases, with 16 bases separating them.